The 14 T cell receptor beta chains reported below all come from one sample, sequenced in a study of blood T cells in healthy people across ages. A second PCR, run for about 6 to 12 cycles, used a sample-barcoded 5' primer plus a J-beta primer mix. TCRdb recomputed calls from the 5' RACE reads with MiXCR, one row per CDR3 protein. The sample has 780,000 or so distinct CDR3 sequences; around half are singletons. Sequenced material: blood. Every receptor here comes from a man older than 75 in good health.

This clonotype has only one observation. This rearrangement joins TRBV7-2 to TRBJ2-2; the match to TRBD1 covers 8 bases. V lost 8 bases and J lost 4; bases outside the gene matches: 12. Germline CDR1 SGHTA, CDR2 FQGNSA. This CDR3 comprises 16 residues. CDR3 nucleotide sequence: TGTGCCAGCTCCTCCCCCGGGACAGGAGGCACCGGGGAGCTGTTTTTT. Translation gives CASSSPGTGGTGELFF.

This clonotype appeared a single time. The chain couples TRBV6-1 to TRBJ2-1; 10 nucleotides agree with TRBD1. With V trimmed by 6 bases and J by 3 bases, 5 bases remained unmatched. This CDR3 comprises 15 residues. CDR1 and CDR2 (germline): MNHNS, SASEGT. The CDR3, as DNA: TGTGCCAGCAGAGGGGACAGGGGAAACTACAATGAGCAGTTCTTC. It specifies CASRGDRGNYNEQFF.

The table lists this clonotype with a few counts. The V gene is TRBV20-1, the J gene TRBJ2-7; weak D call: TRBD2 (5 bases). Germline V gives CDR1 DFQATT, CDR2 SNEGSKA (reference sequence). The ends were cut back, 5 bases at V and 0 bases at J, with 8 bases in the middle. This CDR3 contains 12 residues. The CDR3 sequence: CSAESGSYEQYF. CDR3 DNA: TGCAGTGCTGAGAGCGGCTCCTACGAGCAGTACTTC.

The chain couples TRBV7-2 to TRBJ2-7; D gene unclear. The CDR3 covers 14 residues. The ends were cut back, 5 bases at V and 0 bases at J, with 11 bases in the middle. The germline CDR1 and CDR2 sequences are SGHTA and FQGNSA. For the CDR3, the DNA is TGTGCCAGCAGCCCCTTAGGTGTCTCCTACGAGCAGTACTTC. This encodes CASSPLGVSYEQYF.

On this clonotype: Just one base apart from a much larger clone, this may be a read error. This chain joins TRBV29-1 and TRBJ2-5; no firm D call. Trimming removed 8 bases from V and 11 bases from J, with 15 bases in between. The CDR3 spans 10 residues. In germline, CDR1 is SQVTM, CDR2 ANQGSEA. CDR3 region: CSSKDNEQYF. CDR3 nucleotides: TGCAGCAGCAAAGACAATGAGCAGTACTTC. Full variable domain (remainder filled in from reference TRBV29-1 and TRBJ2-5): SAVISQKPSRDICQRGTSLTIQCQVDSQVTMMFWYRQQPGQSLTLIATANQGSEATYESGFVIDKFPISRPNLTFSTLTVSNMSPEDSSIYLCSSKDNEQYFGPGTRLLVL.

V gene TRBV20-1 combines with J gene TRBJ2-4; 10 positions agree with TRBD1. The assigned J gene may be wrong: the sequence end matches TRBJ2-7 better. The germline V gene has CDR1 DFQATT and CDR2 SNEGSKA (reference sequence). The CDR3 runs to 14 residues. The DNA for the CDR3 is TGCAGTGCTAGAGAAGGGACAGGGGTCTCCGAGCAGTACTTC. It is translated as CSAREGTGVSEQYF.

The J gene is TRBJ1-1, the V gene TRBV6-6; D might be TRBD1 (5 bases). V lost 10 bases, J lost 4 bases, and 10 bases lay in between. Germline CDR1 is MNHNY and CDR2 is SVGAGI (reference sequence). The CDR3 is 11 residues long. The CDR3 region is CATGGSTEAFF. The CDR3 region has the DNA TGTGCCACCGGGGGTAGCACTGAAGCTTTCTTT.

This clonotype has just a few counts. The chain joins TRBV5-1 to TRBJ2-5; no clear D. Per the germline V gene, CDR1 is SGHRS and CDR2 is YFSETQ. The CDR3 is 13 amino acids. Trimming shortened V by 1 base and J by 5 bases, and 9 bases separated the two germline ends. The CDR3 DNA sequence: TGCGCCAGCAGCTTGTCCCACCGGGAGACCCAGTACTTC. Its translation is CASSLSHRETQYF.

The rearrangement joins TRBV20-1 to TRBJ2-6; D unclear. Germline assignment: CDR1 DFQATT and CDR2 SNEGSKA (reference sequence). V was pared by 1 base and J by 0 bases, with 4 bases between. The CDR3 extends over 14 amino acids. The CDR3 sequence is CSARVLSGANVLTF. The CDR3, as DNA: TGCAGTGCTAGAGTACTCTCTGGGGCCAACGTCCTGACTTTC.

CDR3 DNA sequence: TGCGCCAGCAGTTCTCAAGCGGGAGACTCCAATGAGCAGTACTTC. This codes for CASSSQAGDSNEQYF. The rearrangement links TRBV5-1 to TRBJ2-4; 8 bases match TRBD2. The CDR3 loop spans 15 amino acids. The germline gives CDR1 SGHRS, CDR2 YFSETQ. V dropped 5 bases and J dropped 13; count of bases not matched to a gene: 17.

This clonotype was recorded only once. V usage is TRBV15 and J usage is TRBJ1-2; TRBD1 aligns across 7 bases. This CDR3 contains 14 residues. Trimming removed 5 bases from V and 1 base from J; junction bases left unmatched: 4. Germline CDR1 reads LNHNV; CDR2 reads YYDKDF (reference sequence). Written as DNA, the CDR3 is TGTGCCACCAGCGATGACAGGGTTAACTATGGCTACACCTTC. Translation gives CATSDDRVNYGYTF.

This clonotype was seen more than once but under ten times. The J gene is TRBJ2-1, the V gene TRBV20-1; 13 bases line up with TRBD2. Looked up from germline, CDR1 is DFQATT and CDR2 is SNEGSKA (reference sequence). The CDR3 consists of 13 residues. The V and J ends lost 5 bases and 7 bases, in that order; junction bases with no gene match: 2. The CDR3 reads CSAWTSGRNEQFF. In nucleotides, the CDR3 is TGCAGTGCTTGGACTAGCGGGAGAAATGAGCAGTTCTTC.

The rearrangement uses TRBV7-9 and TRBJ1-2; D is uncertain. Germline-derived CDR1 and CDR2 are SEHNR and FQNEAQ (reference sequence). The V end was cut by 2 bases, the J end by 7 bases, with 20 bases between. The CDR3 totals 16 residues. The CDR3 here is CASSLSPRRDYVGYTF. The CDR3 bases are TGTGCCAGCAGCTTATCCCCCAGGAGGGATTATGTTGGCTACACCTTC.

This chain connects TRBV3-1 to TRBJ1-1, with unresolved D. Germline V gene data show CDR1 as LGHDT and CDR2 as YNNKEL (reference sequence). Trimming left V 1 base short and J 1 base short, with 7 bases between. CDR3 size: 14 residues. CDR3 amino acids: CASSQGVENTEAFF. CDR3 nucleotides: TGTGCCAGCAGCCAAGGGGTTGAGAACACTGAAGCTTTCTTT. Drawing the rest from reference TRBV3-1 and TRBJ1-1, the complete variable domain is DTAVSQTPKYLVTQMGNDKSIKCEQNLGHDTMYWYKQDSKKFLKIMFSYNNKELIINETVPNRFSPKSPDKAHLNLHINSLELGDSAVYFCASSQGVENTEAFFGQGTRLTVV.